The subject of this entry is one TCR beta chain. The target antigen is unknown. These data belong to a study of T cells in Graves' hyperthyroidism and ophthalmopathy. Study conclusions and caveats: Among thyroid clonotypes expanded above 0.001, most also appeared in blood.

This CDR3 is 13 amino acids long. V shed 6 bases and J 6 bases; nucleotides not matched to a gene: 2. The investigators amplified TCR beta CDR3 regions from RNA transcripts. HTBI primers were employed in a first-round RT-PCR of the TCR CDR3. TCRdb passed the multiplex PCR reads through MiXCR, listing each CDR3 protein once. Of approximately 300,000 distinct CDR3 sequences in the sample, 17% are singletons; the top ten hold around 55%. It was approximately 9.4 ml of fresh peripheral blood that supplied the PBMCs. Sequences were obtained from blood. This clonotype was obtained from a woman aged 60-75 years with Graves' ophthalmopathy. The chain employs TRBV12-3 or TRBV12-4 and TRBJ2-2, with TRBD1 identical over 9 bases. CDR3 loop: CASRHRGPGELFF. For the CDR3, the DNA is TGTGCCAGCAGACACAGGGGGCCCGGGGAGCTGTTTTTT.